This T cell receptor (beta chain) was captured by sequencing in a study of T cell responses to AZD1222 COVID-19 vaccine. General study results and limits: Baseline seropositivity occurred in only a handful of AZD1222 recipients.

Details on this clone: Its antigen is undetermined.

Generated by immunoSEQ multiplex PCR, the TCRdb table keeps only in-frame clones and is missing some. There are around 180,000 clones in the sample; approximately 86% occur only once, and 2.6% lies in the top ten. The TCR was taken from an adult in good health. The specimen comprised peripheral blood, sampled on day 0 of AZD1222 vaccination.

CDR3: CASSGGLLAGVKGYNEQFF. Here the CDR3 DNA reads TGCGCCAGCAGTGGGGGTCTCTTGGCGGGAGTAAAAGGGTACAATGAGCAGTTCTTC. The rearrangement joins TRBV10-1 to TRBJ2-1; 7 positions match TRBD2. Germline V gene data show CDR1 as WNHNN and CDR2 as SYGVQD (reference sequence). The CDR3 loop spans 19 amino acids. The J segment lost 4 bases and the V segment lost 4 bases, leaving 19 bases of the junction unmatched.